Below, one TCR beta chain is given with its context. Its target is unknown. V was trimmed by 0 bases and J by 0 bases, leaving 6 bases between them. The CDR3 sequence is 15 residues long. Germline CDR1 is SGHVS and CDR2 is FQNEAQ. This sample stems from a study of a mutant IDH1 vaccine in newly diagnosed glioma. Overall study: The initiation of vaccination occurred 4-6 weeks after radiotherapy alone, or with temozolomide cycles.

Points from the study as a whole: Of all patients, around 94% showed vaccine-induced immune responses. Pseudoprogression showed no apparent link to changes in top peripheral T cell clonotypes.

Profiling relied on immunoSEQ multiplex PCR, and the TCRdb table lists in-frame clones only, not all of them. The sample lists about 61,000 clones; about 80% were seen once. The time point here: week 11, during vaccination. In every dose of vaccine, 300 ug of mutant IDH1 20-mer peptide was given alongside topical imiquimod. This chain connects TRBV7-8 to TRBJ1-5; no clear D gene. The starting material was PBMCs, obtained from a glioma patient whose treatment included an IDH1 peptide vaccine. The TCR sequence derives from a man aged 45-65 years with glioma. The CDR3 nucleotides read TGTGCCAGCAGCTTAGCGCATAATAGCAATCAGCCCCAGCATTTT. This codes for CASSLAHNSNQPQHF.